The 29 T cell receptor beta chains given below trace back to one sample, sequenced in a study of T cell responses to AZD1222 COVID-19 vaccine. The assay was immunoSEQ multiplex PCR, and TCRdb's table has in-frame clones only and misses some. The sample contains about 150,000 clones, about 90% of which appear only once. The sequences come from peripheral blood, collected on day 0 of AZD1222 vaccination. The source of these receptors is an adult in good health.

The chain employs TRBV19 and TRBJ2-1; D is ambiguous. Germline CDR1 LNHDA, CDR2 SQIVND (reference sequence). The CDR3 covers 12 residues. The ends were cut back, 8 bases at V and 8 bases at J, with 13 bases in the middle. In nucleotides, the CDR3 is TGTGCCAGTGCGTGGGCGGAAGATGAGCAGTTCTTC. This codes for CASAWAEDEQFF.

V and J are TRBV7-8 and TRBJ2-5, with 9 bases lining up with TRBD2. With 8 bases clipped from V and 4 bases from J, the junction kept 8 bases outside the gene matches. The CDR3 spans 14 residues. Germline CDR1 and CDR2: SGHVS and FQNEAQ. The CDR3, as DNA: TGTGCCAGCGGGGTTAGCGGGAGATTAGAGACCCAGTACTTC. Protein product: CASGVSGRLETQYF. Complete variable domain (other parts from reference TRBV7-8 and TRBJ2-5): GAGVSQSPRYKVAKRGQDVALRCDPISGHVSLFWYQQALGQGPEFLTYFQNEAQLDKSGLPSDRFFAERPEGSVSTLKIQRTQQEDSAVYLCASGVSGRLETQYFGPGTRLLVL.

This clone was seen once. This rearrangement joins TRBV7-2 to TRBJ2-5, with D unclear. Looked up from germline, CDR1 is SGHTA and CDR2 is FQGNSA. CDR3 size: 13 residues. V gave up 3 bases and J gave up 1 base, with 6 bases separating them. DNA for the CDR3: TGTGCCAGCAGCTTTGGCCTCCAAGAGACCCAGTACTTC. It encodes CASSFGLQETQYF.

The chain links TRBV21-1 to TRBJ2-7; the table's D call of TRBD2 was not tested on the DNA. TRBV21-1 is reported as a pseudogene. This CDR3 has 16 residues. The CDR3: CASSKLGAGNHYEQYF. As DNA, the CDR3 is TGTGCCAGCAGCAAATTGGGTGCGGGGAACCACTACGAGCAGTACTTC.

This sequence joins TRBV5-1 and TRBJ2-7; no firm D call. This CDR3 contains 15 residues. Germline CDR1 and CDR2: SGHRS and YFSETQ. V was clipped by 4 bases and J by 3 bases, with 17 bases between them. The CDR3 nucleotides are TGCGCCAGCAGCCCCCAACCCGAGATGAACTACGAGCAGTACTTC. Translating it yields CASSPQPEMNYEQYF.

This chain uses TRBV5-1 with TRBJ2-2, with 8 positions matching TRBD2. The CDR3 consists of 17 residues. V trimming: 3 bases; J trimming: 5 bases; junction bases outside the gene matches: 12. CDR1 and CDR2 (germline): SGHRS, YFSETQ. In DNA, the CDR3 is TGCGCCAGCAGCTATCGGGCCATTAGCGGGACGACCGGGGAGCTGTTTTTT. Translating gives CASSYRAISGTTGELFF.

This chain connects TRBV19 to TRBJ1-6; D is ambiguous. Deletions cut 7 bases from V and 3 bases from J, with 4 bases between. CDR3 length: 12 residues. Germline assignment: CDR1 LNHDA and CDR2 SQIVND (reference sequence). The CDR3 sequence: CASTDYNSPLHF. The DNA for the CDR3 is TGTGCCAGTACAGACTATAATTCACCCCTCCACTTT. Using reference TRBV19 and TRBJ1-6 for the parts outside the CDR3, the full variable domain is DGGITQSPKYLFRKEGQNVTLSCEQNLNHDAMYWYRQDPGQGLRLIYYSQIVNDFQKGDIAEGYSVSREKKESFPLTVTSAQKNPTAFYLCASTDYNSPLHFGNGTRLTVT.

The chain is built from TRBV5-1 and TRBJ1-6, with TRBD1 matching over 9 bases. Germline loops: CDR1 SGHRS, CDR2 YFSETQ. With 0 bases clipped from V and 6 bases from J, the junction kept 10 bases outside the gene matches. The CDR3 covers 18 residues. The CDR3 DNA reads TGCGCCAGCAGCTTGGCACCAGTCGGACAGGGGAGTAATTCACCCCTCCACTTT. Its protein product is CASSLAPVGQGSNSPLHF.

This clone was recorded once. The CDR3 region is CASSYWPSGSYNEQFF. DNA for the CDR3: TGTGCCAGCAGTTATTGGCCTAGCGGGAGTTACAATGAGCAGTTCTTC. V and J are TRBV6-2 or TRBV6-3 and TRBJ2-1; TRBD2 matches 10 bases. This CDR3 region has 16 residues. After removal of 3 bases from V and 4 bases from J, the junction contained 6 bases not matched to a gene. CDR1 and CDR2 from the germline V gene are MNHEY and SVGEGT.

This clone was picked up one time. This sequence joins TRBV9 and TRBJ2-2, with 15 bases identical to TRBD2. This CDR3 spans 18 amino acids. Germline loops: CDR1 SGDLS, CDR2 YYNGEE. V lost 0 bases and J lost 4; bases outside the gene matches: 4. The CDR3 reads CASSVGPGLAGGTGELFF. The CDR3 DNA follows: TGTGCCAGCAGCGTAGGCCCGGGACTAGCGGGAGGCACCGGGGAGCTGTTTTTT.

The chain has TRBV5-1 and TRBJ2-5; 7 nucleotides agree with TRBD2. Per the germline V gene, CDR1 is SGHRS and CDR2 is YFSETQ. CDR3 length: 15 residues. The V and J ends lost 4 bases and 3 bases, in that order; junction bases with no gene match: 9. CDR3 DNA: TGCGCCAGCAGCCAAACCCCCAGCGGGAAAGAGACCCAGTACTTC. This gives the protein CASSQTPSGKETQYF.

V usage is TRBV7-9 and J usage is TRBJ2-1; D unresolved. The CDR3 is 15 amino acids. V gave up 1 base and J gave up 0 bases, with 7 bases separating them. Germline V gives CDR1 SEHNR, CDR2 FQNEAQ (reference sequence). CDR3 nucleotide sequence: TGTGCCAGCAGCTTAGAACTGCACTCCTACAATGAGCAGTTCTTC. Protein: CASSLELHSYNEQFF.

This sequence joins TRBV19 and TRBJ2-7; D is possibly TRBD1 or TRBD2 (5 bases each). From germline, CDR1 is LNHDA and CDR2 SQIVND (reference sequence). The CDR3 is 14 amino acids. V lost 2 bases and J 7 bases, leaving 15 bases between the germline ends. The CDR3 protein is CASSIQGPSREQYF. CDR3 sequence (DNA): TGTGCCAGTAGTATACAGGGACCGTCTCGGGAGCAGTACTTC.

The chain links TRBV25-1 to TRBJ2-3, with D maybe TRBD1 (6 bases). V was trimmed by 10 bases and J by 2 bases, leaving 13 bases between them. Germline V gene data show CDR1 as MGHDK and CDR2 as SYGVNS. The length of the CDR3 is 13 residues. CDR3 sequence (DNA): TGTGCCACCAGGGGATATCCCACAGATACGCAGTATTTT. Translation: CATRGYPTDTQYF.

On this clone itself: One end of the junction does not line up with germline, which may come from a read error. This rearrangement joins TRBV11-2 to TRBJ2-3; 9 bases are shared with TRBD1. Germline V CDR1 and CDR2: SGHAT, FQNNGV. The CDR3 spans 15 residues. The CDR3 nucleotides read TGTGCCAGCACCTTAATAGGACAGGGGACTTATACGCAGTATTTT. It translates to CASTLIGQGTYTQYF. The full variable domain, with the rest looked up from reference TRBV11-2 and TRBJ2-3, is EAGVAQSPRYKIIEKRQSVAFWCNPISGHATLYWYQQILGQGPKLLIQFQNNGVVDDSQLPKDRFSAERLKGVDSTLKIQPAKLEDSAVYLCASTLIGQGTYTQYFGPGTRLTVL.

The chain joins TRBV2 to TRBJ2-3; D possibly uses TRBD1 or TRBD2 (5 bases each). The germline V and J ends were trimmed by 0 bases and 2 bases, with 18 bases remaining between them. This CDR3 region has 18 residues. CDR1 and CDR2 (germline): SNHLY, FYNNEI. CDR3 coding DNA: TGTGCCAGCAGTGAAGCATTCGGGACGCAGACCTTCACAGATACGCAGTATTTT. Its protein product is CASSEAFGTQTFTDTQYF.

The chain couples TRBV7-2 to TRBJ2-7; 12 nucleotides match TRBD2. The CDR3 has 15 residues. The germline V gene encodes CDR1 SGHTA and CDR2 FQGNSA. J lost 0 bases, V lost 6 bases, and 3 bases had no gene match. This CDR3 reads CASSRTSGISYEQYF. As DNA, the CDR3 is TGTGCCAGCAGTCGGACTAGCGGGATCTCCTACGAGCAGTACTTC.

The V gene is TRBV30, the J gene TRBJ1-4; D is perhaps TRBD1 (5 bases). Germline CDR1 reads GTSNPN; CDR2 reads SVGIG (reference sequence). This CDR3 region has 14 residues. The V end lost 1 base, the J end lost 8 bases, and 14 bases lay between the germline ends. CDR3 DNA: TGTGCCTGGAGTGCTCGGGGGAGGGAGGAAAAACTGTTTTTT. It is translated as CAWSARGREEKLFF. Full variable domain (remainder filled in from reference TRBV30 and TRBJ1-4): SQTIHQWPATLVQPVGSPLSLECTVEGTSNPNLYWYRQAAGRGLQLLFYSVGIGQISSEVPQNLSASRPQDRQFILSSKKLLLSDSGFYLCAWSARGREEKLFFGSGTQLSVL.

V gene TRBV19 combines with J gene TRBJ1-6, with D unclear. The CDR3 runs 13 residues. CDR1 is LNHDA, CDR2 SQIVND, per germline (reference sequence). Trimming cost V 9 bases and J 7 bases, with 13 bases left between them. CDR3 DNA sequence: TGTGCCAGCGCGGATAGAAACAATTCACCCCTCCACTTT. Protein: CASADRNNSPLHF.

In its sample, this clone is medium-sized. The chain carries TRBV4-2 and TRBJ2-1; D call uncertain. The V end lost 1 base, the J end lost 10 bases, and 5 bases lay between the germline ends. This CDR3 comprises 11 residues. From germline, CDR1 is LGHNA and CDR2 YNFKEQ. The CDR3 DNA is TGTGCCAGCAGCCAAGCATGGGAGCAGTTCTTC. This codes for CASSQAWEQFF.

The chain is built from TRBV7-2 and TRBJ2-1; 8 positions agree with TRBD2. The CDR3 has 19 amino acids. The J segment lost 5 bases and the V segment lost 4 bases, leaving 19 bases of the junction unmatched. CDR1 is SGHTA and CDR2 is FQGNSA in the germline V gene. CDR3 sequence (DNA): TGTGCCAGCAGCTCATTTCGCCGGATAGCGGGATTTCGCGACAATGAGCAGTTCTTC. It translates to CASSSFRRIAGFRDNEQFF.

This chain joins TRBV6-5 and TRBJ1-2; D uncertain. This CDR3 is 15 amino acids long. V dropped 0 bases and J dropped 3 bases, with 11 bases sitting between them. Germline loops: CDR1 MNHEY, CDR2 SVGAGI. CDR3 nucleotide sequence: TGTGCCAGCAGTTACTCGGAGGGCGGGCACTATGGCTACACCTTC. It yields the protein CASSYSEGGHYGYTF.

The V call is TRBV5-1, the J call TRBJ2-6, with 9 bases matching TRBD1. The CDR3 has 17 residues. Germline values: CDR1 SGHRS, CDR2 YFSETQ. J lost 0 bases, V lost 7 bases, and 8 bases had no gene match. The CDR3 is CASRAGQGNSGANVLTF. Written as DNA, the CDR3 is TGCGCCAGCCGAGCGGGACAGGGTAACTCTGGGGCCAACGTCCTGACTTTC.

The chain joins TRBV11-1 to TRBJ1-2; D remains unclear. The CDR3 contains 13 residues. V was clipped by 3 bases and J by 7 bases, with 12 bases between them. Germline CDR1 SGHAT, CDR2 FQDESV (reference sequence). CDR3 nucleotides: TGTGCCAGCAGCTTCGGTAAGGAGCCTGGCTACACCTTC. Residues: CASSFGKEPGYTF.

CDR3 sequence reads: CASADSNQPQHF. DNA for the CDR3: TGTGCCAGCGCCGACAGCAATCAGCCCCAGCATTTT. The chain recombines TRBV12-3 or TRBV12-4 with TRBJ1-5; D gene uncertain. The germline V and J ends were trimmed by 8 bases and 1 base, with 6 bases remaining between them. This CDR3 comprises 12 residues.

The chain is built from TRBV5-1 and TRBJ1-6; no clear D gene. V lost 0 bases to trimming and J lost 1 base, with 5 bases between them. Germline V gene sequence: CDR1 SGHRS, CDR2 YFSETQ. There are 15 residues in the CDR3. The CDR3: CASSLGRSYNSPLHF. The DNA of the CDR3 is TGCGCCAGCAGCTTGGGTCGGTCCTATAATTCACCCCTCCACTTT.

CDR3: CASSYSPESGEQYF. The CDR3 DNA is TGTGCCAGCAGTTACAGTCCCGAATCTGGCGAGCAGTACTTC. This chain joins TRBV6-6 and TRBJ2-7; D uncertain. The V end lost 2 bases, the J end lost 6 bases, and 14 bases lay between the germline ends. Germline loops: CDR1 MNHNY, CDR2 SVGAGI (reference sequence). This CDR3 is built from 14 residues.

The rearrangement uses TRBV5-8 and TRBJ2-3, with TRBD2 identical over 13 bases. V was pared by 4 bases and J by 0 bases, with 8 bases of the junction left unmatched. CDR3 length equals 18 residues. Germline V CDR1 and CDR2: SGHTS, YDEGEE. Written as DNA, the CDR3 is TGTGCCAGCAGCCTCGGACTAGCGGGAGAATTGAGCACAGATACGCAGTATTTT. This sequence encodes CASSLGLAGELSTDTQYF.

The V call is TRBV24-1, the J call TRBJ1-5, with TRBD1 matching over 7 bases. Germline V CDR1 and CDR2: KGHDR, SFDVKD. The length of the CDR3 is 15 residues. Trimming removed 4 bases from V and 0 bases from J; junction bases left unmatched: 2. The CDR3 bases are TGTGCCACCAGTGAGCCAGGGGGTAGCAATCAGCCCCAGCATTTT. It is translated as CATSEPGGSNQPQHF.